Following are 5 T cell receptor beta chains from one sample sequenced in a study of early T cells in non-severe SARS-CoV-2 infection. In TCRdb, the 5' RACE reads were re-called with MiXCR into one record per CDR3 protein. Of under 70,000 distinct CDR3 sequences in the sample, about 9.9% were seen once. Input material: whole blood. The receptors originated from an adult who was a healthcare worker with PCR-confirmed SARS-CoV-2 infection or an uninfected control (not recorded which).

The rearrangement uses TRBV7-6 and TRBJ2-2; no reliable D call. Trimming took 1 base from V and 4 from J, leaving 10 bases between them. The CDR3 is 15 amino acids. Germline V gives CDR1 SGHVS, CDR2 FNYEAQ. The CDR3 DNA reads TGTGCCAGCAGCTTAGATTGGCTCAGCACCGGGGAGCTGTTTTTT. Its translation: CASSLDWLSTGELFF.

This clonotype turned up a few times. This rearrangement joins TRBV6-1 to TRBJ2-7, with TRBD2 as a possible D gene (6 bases). The CDR3 consists of 15 residues. Germline V gene lookup returns CDR1 MNHNS and CDR2 SASEGT. The V and J ends lost 8 bases and 0 bases respectively, with 17 bases between them. This CDR3 reads CASALSGGVSYEQYF. The CDR3 DNA reads TGTGCCAGCGCCCTGAGCGGCGGGGTCTCCTACGAGCAGTACTTC.

This clonotype has at least ten counts. The genes are TRBV11-2 and TRBJ2-7; 7 bases line up with TRBD1. There are 14 residues in the CDR3. Germline trimming cut 5 bases from V and 2 bases from J; bases unmatched to any gene: 6. CDR1 is SGHAT and CDR2 is FQNNGV in the germline V gene. CDR3 nucleotides: TGTGCCAGCAGCAGCCGGACAGGTCCCTACGAGCAGTACTTC. It codes for CASSSRTGPYEQYF.

Many counts were recorded for this clonotype. V and J are TRBV20-1 and TRBJ1-5; TRBD1 matches 9 bases. The CDR3 runs 13 residues. The germline gives CDR1 DFQATT, CDR2 SNEGSKA (reference sequence). V was clipped by 1 base and J by 6 bases; unmatched bases: 1. The CDR3: CSARADRGQPQHF. CDR3 nucleotide sequence: TGCAGTGCTAGAGCGGACAGGGGTCAGCCCCAGCATTTT.

This sequence joins TRBV6-6 and TRBJ2-7; possible D gene TRBD1, 6 bases. Trimming took 3 bases from V and 4 from J, leaving 10 bases between them. The CDR3 sequence is 13 residues long. The V gene's germline CDR1 is MNHNY and CDR2 SVGAGI (reference sequence). Here the CDR3 reads CASSYVQGYEQYF. CDR3 nucleotides: TGTGCCAGCAGTTATGTGCAGGGGTACGAGCAGTACTTC.